The 11 T cell receptor beta chains below come from one sample, sequenced in a study of CD8 T cells in Susac syndrome. Random hexamers were used to reverse transcribe an amount of roughly 0.5 to 1 ug RNA. MiXCR, run by TCRdb on the immunoSEQ multiplex PCR reads, gives a single entry per CDR3 protein. In the table there are some 180,000 distinct CDR3 sequences, over 90% of which are singletons. Sequencing used CD4+ T cells from PBMCs. Receptor source: a human donor with Susac syndrome.

This chain connects TRBV7-6 to TRBJ2-2; D uncertain. V was pared by 0 bases and J by 6 bases, with 8 bases between. The CDR3 sequence is 14 residues long. In germline, CDR1 is SGHVS, CDR2 FNYEAQ. This chain's CDR3 is CASSLAGQPGELFF. Here the CDR3 DNA reads TGTGCCAGCAGCTTAGCTGGTCAACCCGGGGAGCTGTTTTTT.

The chain links TRBV15 to TRBJ2-5; 7 bases align to TRBD2. J gave up 5 bases and V 0 bases, and 6 bases lay outside the gene matches. The CDR3 spans 15 residues. The germline V gene encodes CDR1 LNHNV and CDR2 YYDKDF (reference sequence). CDR3 nucleotide sequence: TGTGCCACCAGCAGAGATCGGGGGGAGGGGGAGACCCAGTACTTC. Protein product: CATSRDRGEGETQYF. Full variable domain (outside the CDR3, taken from reference TRBV15 and TRBJ2-5): DAMVIQNPRYQVTQFGKPVTLSCSQTLNHNVMYWYQQKSSQAPKLLFHYYDKDFNNEADTPDNFQSRRPNTSFCFLDIRSPGLGDTAMYLCATSRDRGEGETQYFGPGTRLLVL.

This chain connects TRBV27 to TRBJ2-6; tentative D call: TRBD1 (5 bases). The length of the CDR3 is 18 residues. V lost 0 bases, J lost 2 bases, and 14 bases lay in between. CDR1 MNHEY and CDR2 SMNVEV come from the germline V gene (reference sequence). The CDR3 bases are TGTGCCAGCAGTTTATCGGTCAGGGATCGCCCTGGGGCCAACGTCCTGACTTTC. Translated, it gives CASSLSVRDRPGANVLTF.

The CDR3 DNA sequence: TGTGCCAGCAGCTTTTGGGGACAGGTTAATGAAAAACTGTTTTTT. It translates to CASSFWGQVNEKLFF. V is TRBV7-2 and J is TRBJ1-4; 8 positions agree with TRBD1. The CDR3 runs to 15 residues. In germline, CDR1 is SGHTA, CDR2 FQGNSA. J was trimmed by 4 bases and V by 3 bases; bases with no gene match: 4.

The sample holds a few counts of this clonotype. The gene calls are TRBV6-1 and TRBJ1-2, with a weak D call TRBD1 (6 bases). The V and J ends lost 7 bases and 4 bases respectively, with 13 bases between them. The germline V gene encodes CDR1 MNHNS and CDR2 SASEGT. This CDR3 has 13 amino acids. CDR3 DNA sequence: TGTGCCAGCATTCCCGGACAGTCCTATGGCTACACCTTC. Amino acid sequence: CASIPGQSYGYTF.

The V gene is TRBV5-6, the J gene TRBJ1-1, with D possibly TRBD1 on 5 matching bases. CDR1 and CDR2 from the germline V gene are SGHDT and YYEEEE. V gave up 0 bases and J gave up 3 bases, with 9 bases separating them. The CDR3 runs to 14 residues. CDR3 nucleotide sequence: TGTGCCAGCAGCTTGGGGCCAGGGTACACTGAAGCTTTCTTT. Translated: CASSLGPGYTEAFF. The full variable domain, its missing parts supplied by reference TRBV5-6 and TRBJ1-1, is DAGVTQSPTHLIKTRGQQVTLRCSPKSGHDTVSWYQQALGQGPQFIFQYYEEEERQRGNFPDRFSGHQFPNYSSELNVNALLLGDSALYLCASSLGPGYTEAFFGQGTRLTVV.

The chain employs TRBV18 and TRBJ1-2, with 9 bases aligning to TRBD1. This CDR3 is 15 amino acids long. The V gene end was trimmed by 1 base and the J gene end by 2 bases; junction bases not matched to a gene: 2. The germline V gene has CDR1 KGHSH and CDR2 LQKENI. CDR3 amino acids: CASSPRGQGNYGYTF. The DNA for the CDR3 is TGTGCCAGCTCACCACGGGGACAGGGCAACTATGGCTACACCTTC.

This clonotype was seen just once. V gene TRBV7-2 combines with J gene TRBJ2-7, with a weak D call TRBD2 (6 bases). CDR1 and CDR2 (germline): SGHTA, FQGNSA. The length of the CDR3 is 15 residues. Trimming cost V 8 bases and J 1 base, with 18 bases left between them. The chain's CDR3 is CASAAQAGPSYEQYF. The CDR3 DNA reads TGTGCCAGCGCTGCTCAGGCGGGGCCTTCCTACGAGCAGTACTTC.

The chain combines TRBV12-3 or TRBV12-4 with TRBJ2-1; the match to TRBD2 covers 11 bases. The junction had 9 bases not matched to a gene; V was cut back by 5 bases and J by 9 bases. This CDR3 spans 15 amino acids. The CDR3 DNA reads TGTGCCAGCAGTCTGTATAGCGGGAGGGCCGCTGAGCAGTTCTTC. This encodes CASSLYSGRAAEQFF.

V gene TRBV4-2 combines with J gene TRBJ1-1; 7 bases line up with TRBD1. CDR1 and CDR2 from the germline V gene are LGHNA and YNFKEQ. CDR3 length equals 16 residues. J was trimmed by 1 base and V by 5 bases; bases with no gene match: 10. The CDR3 loop reads CASSAGQGQWNTEAFF. CDR3 sequence (DNA): TGTGCCAGCAGCGCAGGGCAGGGACAGTGGAACACTGAAGCTTTCTTT.

This clonotype is a singleton in its sample. This chain links TRBV6-6 with TRBJ1-1; D remains unclear. The CDR3 is 12 amino acids. V was shortened by 6 bases and J by 1 base, with 6 bases between the two germline ends. From germline, CDR1 is MNHNY and CDR2 SVGAGI (reference sequence). The CDR3 is CASRRENTEAFF. CDR3 coding DNA: TGTGCCAGCAGGAGGGAGAACACTGAAGCTTTCTTT.